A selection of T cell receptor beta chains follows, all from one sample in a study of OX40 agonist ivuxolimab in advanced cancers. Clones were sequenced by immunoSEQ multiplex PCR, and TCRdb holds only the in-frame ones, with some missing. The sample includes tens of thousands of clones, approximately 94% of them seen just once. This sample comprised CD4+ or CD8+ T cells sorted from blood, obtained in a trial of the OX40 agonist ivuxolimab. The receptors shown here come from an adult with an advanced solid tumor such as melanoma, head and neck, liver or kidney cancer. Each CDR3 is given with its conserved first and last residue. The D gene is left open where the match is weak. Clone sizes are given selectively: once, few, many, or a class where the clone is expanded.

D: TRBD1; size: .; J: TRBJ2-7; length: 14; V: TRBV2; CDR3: CASSEVDRGYEQYF; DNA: TGTGCCAGCAGTGAGGTAGACAGGGGCTACGAGCAGTACTTC
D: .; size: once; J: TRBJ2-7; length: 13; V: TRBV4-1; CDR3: CASSQTLLSEQYF; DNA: TGCGCCAGCAGCCAAACCCTCCTTTCCGAGCAGTACTTC
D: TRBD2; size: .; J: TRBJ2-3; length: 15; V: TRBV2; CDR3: CASSEGTSGWDTQYF; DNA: TGTGCCAGCAGTGAGGGGACTAGCGGGTGGGATACGCAGTATTTT
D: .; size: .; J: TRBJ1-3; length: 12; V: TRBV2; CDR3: CASSENGNTIYF; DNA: TGTGCCAGCAGTGAAAATGGAAACACCATATATTTT
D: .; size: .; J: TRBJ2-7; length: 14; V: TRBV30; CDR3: CAWSWGTGAYEQYF; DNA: TGTGCCTGGAGTTGGGGGACGGGGGCCTACGAGCAGTACTTC
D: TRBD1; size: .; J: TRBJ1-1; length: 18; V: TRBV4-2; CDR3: CASSQSPGQVPLNTEAFF; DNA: TGTGCCAGCAGCCAAAGCCCGGGACAGGTACCTCTTAACACTGAAGCTTTCTTT
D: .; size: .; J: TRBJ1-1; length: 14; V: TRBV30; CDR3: CAWSVGKAGGGAFF; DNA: TGTGCCTGGAGTGTAGGGAAGGCAGGCGGGGGGGCTTTCTTT
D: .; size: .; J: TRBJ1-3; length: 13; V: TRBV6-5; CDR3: CAILRDSGNTIYF; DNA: TGTGCCATCCTCCGGGACTCTGGAAACACCATATATTTT
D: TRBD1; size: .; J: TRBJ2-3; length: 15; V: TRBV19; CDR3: CASSIWDRDVRTQYF; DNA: TGTGCCAGTAGTATTTGGGACAGGGATGTTCGGACGCAGTATTTT
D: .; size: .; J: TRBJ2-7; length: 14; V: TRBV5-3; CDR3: CARSLVTGSYEQYF; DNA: TGTGCCAGAAGCTTGGTGACAGGATCCTACGAGCAGTACTTC
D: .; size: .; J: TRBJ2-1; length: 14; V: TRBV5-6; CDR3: CASSPLATENEQFF; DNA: TGTGCCAGCAGTCCTCTGGCGACCGAAAATGAGCAGTTCTTC
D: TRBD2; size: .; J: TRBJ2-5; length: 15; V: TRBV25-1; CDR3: CASSEGAGVEETQYF; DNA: TGTGCCAGCAGTGAAGGGGCGGGAGTCGAAGAGACCCAGTACTTC
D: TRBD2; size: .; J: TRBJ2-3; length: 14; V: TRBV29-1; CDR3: CSVSLAGAGDTQYF; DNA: TGCAGCGTTTCACTAGCGGGGGCTGGAGATACGCAGTATTTT
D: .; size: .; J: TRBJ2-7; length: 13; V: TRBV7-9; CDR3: CASSGTSSLEQYF; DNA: TGTGCCAGCAGCGGGACCTCAAGCCTCGAGCAGTACTTC
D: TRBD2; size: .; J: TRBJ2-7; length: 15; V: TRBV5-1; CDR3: CASSISGSPSYEQYF; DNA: TGCGCCAGCAGCATTAGCGGGAGCCCCTCCTACGAGCAGTACTTC
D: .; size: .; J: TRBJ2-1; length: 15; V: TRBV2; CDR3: CASSDHPSANNEQFF; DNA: TGTGCCAGCAGTGATCATCCGAGCGCAAACAATGAGCAGTTCTTC
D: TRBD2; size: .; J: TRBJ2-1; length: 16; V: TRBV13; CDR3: CASSLERPSGYNEQFF; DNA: TGTGCCAGCAGCTTGGAGCGTCCTAGCGGGTACAATGAGCAGTTCTTC
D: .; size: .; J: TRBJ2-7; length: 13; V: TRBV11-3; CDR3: CASSYSLTVEQYF; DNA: TGTGCCAGCAGCTACTCCCTGACCGTCGAGCAGTACTTC
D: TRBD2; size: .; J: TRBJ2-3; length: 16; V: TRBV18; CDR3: CASSVPGLAGGDTQYF; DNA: TGTGCCAGCTCAGTTCCGGGACTAGCGGGAGGAGATACGCAGTATTTT
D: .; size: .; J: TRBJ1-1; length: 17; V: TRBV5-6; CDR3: CASSLWFWAGRVTEAFF; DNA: TGTGCCAGCAGCTTGTGGTTCTGGGCAGGGAGGGTCACTGAAGCTTTCTTT
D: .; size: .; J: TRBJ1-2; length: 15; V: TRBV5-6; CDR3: CASSGRVQGTYGYTF; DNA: TGTGCCAGCAGCGGAAGGGTTCAGGGGACCTATGGCTACACCTTC
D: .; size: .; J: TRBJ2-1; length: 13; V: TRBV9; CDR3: CASSVGGLTAQFF; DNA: TGTGCCAGCAGCGTAGGAGGGCTTACGGCGCAGTTCTTC
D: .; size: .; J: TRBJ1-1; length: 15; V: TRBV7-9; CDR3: CASSLASGGSTEAFF; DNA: TGTGCCAGCAGCTTAGCTTCGGGGGGGTCCACTGAAGCTTTCTTT
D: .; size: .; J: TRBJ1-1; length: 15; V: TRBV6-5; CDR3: CASSYPTGQGTEAFF; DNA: TGTGCCAGCAGTTACCCGACGGGGCAGGGGACTGAAGCTTTCTTT
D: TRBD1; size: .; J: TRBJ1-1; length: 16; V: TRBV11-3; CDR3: CASSARQGTGNTEAFF; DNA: TGTGCCAGCAGCGCCCGACAGGGGACAGGGAACACTGAAGCTTTCTTT
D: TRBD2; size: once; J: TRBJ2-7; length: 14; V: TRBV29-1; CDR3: CSVEDREVPYEQYF; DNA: TGCAGCGTTGAGGATCGGGAGGTCCCCTACGAGCAGTACTTC
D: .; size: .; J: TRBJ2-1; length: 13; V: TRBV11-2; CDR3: CASSLGGRNEQFF; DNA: TGTGCCAGCAGCTTGGGCGGAAGGAATGAGCAGTTCTTC
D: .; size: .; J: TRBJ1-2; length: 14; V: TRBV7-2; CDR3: CASSFGGDNYGYTF; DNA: TGTGCCAGCAGCTTCGGTGGAGACAACTATGGCTACACCTTC
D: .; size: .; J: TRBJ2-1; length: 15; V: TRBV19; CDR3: CASSIRDPSLNEQFF; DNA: TGTGCCAGTAGTATCCGGGACCCTTCCTTAAATGAGCAGTTCTTC
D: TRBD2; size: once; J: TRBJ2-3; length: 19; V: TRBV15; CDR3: CATSREGTVREGRTDTQYF; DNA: TGTGCCACCAGCAGAGAGGGGACTGTGAGGGAGGGCCGCACAGATACGCAGTATTTT
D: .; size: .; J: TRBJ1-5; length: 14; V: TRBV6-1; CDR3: CASSEPGSNQPQHF; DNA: TGTGCCAGCAGTGAACCCGGTAGCAATCAGCCCCAGCATTTT
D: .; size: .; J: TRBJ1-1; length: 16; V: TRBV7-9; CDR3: CASSSQGGGGWTEAFF; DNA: TGTGCCAGCAGCTCCCAGGGAGGGGGAGGATGGACTGAAGCTTTCTTT
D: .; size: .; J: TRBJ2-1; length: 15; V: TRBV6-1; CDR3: CASSAWEGSFDEQFF; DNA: TGTGCCAGCAGCGCCTGGGAAGGGAGTTTCGATGAGCAGTTCTTC
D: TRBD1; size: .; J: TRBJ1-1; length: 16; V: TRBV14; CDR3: CASSQFFGQGHTEAFF; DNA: TGTGCCAGCAGCCAATTTTTCGGACAGGGACACACTGAAGCTTTCTTT
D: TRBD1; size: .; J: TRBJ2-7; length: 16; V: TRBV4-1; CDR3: CASSQATGASSYEQYF; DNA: TGCGCCAGCAGCCAGGCTACAGGGGCGAGCTCCTACGAGCAGTACTTC
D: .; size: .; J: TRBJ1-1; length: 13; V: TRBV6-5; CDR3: CASLPGLGTEAFF; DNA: TGTGCCAGCTTACCGGGTCTGGGCACTGAAGCTTTCTTT
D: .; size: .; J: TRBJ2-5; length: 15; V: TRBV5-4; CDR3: CASSPGDSTSGTQYF; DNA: TGTGCCAGCAGCCCGGGGGACAGCACCTCCGGGACCCAGTACTTC
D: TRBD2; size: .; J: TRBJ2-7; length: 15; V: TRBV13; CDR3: CASSSTTSGRWEQYF; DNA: TGTGCCAGCAGCTCCACGACTAGCGGGAGATGGGAGCAGTACTTC
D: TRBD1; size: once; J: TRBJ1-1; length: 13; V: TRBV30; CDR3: CAWRGQGYTEAFF; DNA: TGTGCCTGGAGAGGACAGGGGTACACTGAAGCTTTCTTT
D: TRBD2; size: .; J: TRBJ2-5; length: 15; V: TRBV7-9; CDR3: CASSLLAGARETQYF; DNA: TGTGCCAGCAGTTTACTAGCGGGAGCTCGTGAGACCCAGTACTTC
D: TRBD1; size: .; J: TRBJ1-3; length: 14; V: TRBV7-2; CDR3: CASSPGTGLNTIYF; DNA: TGTGCCAGCAGCCCTGGGACAGGGTTAAACACCATATATTTT
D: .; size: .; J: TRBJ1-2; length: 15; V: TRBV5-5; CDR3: CASSFNLVVSYGYTF; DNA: TGTGCCAGCAGCTTCAATCTCGTAGTTAGCTATGGCTACACCTTC
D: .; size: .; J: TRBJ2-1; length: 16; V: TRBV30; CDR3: CAWSVQAAGPYNEQFF; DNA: TGTGCCTGGAGTGTACAGGCGGCGGGACCCTACAATGAGCAGTTCTTC
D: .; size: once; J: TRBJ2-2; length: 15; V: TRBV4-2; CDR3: CASSQDSENTGELFF; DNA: TGTGCCAGCAGCCAAGATAGCGAGAACACCGGGGAGCTGTTTTTT
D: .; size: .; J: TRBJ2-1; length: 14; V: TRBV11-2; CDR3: CASSLVDSNNEQFF; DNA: TGTGCCAGCAGCTTAGTGGACTCGAATAATGAGCAGTTCTTC
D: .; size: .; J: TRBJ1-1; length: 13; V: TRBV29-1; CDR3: CSVVGEGNTEAFF; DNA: TGCAGCGTCGTAGGAGAGGGGAACACTGAAGCTTTCTTT
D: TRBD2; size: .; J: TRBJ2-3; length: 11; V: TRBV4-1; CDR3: CASGSGGTQYF; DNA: TGCGCCAGCGGAAGCGGGGGGACGCAGTATTTT
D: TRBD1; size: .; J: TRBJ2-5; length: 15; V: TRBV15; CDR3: CATSIRTGAKETQYF; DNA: TGTGCCACCAGCATCCGGACAGGGGCCAAAGAGACCCAGTACTTC
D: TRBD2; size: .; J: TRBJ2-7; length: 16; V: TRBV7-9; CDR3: CASSLGGLAGSDEQYF; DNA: TGTGCCAGCAGCTTAGGGGGGCTAGCGGGAAGCGACGAGCAGTACTTC
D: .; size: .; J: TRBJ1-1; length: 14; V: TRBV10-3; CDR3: CAISPPGLNTEAFF; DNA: TGTGCCATCAGCCCACCGGGACTAAACACTGAAGCTTTCTTT
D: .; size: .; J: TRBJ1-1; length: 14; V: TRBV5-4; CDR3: CASSPSGGLTEAFF; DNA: TGTGCCAGCAGCCCCTCCGGGGGCCTCACTGAAGCTTTCTTT
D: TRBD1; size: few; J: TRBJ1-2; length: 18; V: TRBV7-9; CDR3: CASSTRPGQGPTNYGYTF; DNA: TGTGCCAGCAGCACACGCCCGGGACAGGGCCCGACTAACTATGGCTACACCTTC
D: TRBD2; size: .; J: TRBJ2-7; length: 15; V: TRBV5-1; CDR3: CASSFGLAGVYEQYF; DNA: TGCGCCAGCAGCTTCGGACTAGCGGGAGTTTACGAGCAGTACTTC
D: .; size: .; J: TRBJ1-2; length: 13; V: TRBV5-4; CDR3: CASSVDPMYSYTF; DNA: TGTGCCAGCAGCGTCGACCCTATGTATAGCTACACCTTC
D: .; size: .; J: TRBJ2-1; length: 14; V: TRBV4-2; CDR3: CASSQDRGWDEQFF; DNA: TGTGCCAGCAGCCAAGATAGGGGTTGGGATGAGCAGTTCTTC
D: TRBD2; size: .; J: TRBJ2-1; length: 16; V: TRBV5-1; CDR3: CASSLRGSGSYNEQFF; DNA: TGCGCCAGCAGCTTACGCGGGAGTGGCTCCTACAATGAGCAGTTCTTC
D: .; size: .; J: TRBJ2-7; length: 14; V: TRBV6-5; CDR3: CASSYSPVSYEQYF; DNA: TGTGCCAGCAGTTACTCGCCGGTCTCCTACGAGCAGTACTTC